What follows describes a single T cell receptor (beta chain). The record originates from a study of blood T cell repertoires in COVID-19. Study-level information: The analysed material was cDNA or gDNA that came from T cells, B-cell-depleted T cells, or PBMCs.

The CDR3 has 12 residues. Trimming removed 4 bases from V and 5 bases from J; junction bases left unmatched: 1. Germline V gene lookup returns CDR1 SQVTM and CDR2 ANQGSEA. Per the authors' pipeline: Estimation of nucleated cell counts was performed using reference gene primer amplification. Using immunoSEQ multiplex PCR, the repertoire was profiled, and TCRdb retains in-frame clones only, with some absent. The V and J calls and clone size were taken over from that table, and D and trimming were inferred from the DNA. Among under 95,000 clones listed, approximately 87% were seen once. The source of this sequence is an older man in a cohort sampled during active COVID-19. Sequencing was done on a sample of peripheral blood. The gene calls are TRBV29-1 and TRBJ2-3; 9 positions match TRBD2. The CDR3 loop is CSVGLAEDTQYF. In DNA form, the CDR3 reads TGCAGCGTTGGACTAGCGGAAGATACGCAGTATTTT.